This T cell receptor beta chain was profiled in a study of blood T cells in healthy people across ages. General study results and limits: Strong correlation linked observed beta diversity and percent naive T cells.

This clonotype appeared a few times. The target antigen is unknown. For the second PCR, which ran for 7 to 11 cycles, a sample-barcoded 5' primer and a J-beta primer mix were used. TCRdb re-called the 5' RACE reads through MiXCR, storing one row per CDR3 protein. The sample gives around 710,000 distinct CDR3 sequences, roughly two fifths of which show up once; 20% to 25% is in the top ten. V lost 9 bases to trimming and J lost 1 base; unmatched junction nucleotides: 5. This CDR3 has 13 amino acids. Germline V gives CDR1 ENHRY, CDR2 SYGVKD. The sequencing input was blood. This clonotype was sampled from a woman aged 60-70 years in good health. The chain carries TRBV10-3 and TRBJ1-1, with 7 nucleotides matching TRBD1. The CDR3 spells CAIQGSENTEAFF. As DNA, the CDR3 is TGTGCCATACAGGGGTCCGAGAACACTGAAGCTTTCTTT.